The 17 T cell receptor beta chains given below trace back to one sample, sequenced in a study of blood T cell repertoires in COVID-19. The table came from immunoSEQ multiplex PCR; TCRdb's copy has only in-frame clones and leaves some out. The sample includes about 99,000 clones, roughly nine tenths of them seen just once. Input material: peripheral blood. The receptors shown here come from a human donor in a cohort sampled during active COVID-19.

This clone was detected only once. The chain employs TRBV4-1 and TRBJ2-1; TRBD2 matches 12 bases. The V gene end was trimmed by 0 bases and the J gene end by 5 bases; junction bases not matched to a gene: 5. This CDR3 is built from 17 residues. Germline V lookup: CDR1 MGHRA, CDR2 YSYEKL. CDR3 coding DNA: TGCGCCAGCAGCCAAGATACGACTAGCGGGAGAAACAATGAGCAGTTCTTC. Protein: CASSQDTTSGRNNEQFF.

The chain combines TRBV28 with TRBJ2-7, with 8 positions matching TRBD2. The ends lost 6 bases at V and 0 bases at J; junction bases unmatched: 7. CDR3 length: 15 amino acids. Germline CDR1 and CDR2: MDHEN and SYDVKM. The CDR3 DNA reads TGTGCCAGCAGCGCGAGCGGGAGCAGCTCCTACGAGCAGTACTTC. This translates into CASSASGSSSYEQYF.

The rearrangement uses TRBV5-1 and TRBJ2-5; D is unclear. The CDR3 covers 13 residues. V was trimmed by 2 bases and J by 2 bases, leaving 7 bases between them. Germline V lookup: CDR1 SGHRS, CDR2 YFSETQ. In DNA, the CDR3 is TGCGCCAGCAGCTTTACTAATCAAGAGACCCAGTACTTC. It translates to CASSFTNQETQYF.

The chain joins TRBV9 to TRBJ1-5; D is unclear. Trimming shortened V by 0 bases and J by 9 bases, and 10 bases separated the two germline ends. The CDR3 has 13 residues. Per the germline V gene, CDR1 is SGDLS and CDR2 is YYNGEE. The CDR3 nucleotides read TGTGCCAGCAGCGTAGATGAGGTAGGGCCCCAGCATTTT. Protein sequence: CASSVDEVGPQHF.

The genes are TRBV5-8 and TRBJ1-4; 9 positions agree with TRBD1. CDR1 and CDR2 from the germline V gene are SGHTS and YDEGEE. With V trimmed by 4 bases and J by 6 bases, 4 bases remained unmatched. The CDR3 runs 14 residues. The CDR3 loop reads CASSITGGYEKLFF. For the CDR3, the DNA is TGTGCCAGCAGCATCACAGGGGGCTATGAAAAACTGTTTTTT.

The J gene is TRBJ2-5, the V gene TRBV3-1 (or the pseudogene TRBV3-2); 8 bases line up with TRBD2. Germline V gene sequence: CDR1 LGHDT, CDR2 YNNKEL (reference sequence). The CDR3 loop spans 17 amino acids. V dropped 1 base and J dropped 7; count of bases not matched to a gene: 14. CDR3 loop: CASSQGRGAGAPGTQYF. The CDR3 DNA sequence: TGTGCCAGCAGCCAAGGACGCGGAGCGGGGGCCCCAGGGACCCAGTACTTC.

The V and J genes are TRBV19 and TRBJ2-5, with 9 positions matching TRBD2. V was pared by 9 bases and J by 5 bases, with 7 bases of the junction left unmatched. This CDR3 has 13 residues. Germline V gene data show CDR1 as LNHDA and CDR2 as SQIVND (reference sequence). For the CDR3, the DNA is TGTGCCAGCGGGACTAGCCTATCGGAGACCCAGTACTTC. This codes for CASGTSLSETQYF.

Details on this clone: Other DNA sequences in this sample translate to the same CDR3. The chain is built from TRBV19 and TRBJ2-3; D is possibly TRBD2 (5 bases). This CDR3 is built from 14 residues. V dropped 3 bases and J dropped 3 bases, with 10 bases sitting between them. The germline V gene has CDR1 LNHDA and CDR2 SQIVND (reference sequence). CDR3 protein: CASSIRRSTDTQYF. The CDR3, as DNA: TGTGCCAGTAGTATTCGGAGGAGTACAGATACGCAGTATTTT.

The CDR3 here is CASNRQGAKNIQYF. Written as DNA, the CDR3 is TGTGCCAGCAACCGACAGGGGGCCAAAAACATTCAGTACTTC. The chain couples TRBV11-2 to TRBJ2-4, with 8 bases lining up with TRBD1. This CDR3 region has 14 residues. V lost 7 bases to trimming and J lost 1 base; unmatched junction nucleotides: 3. Germline assignment: CDR1 SGHAT and CDR2 FQNNGV. The variable domain in full, completed from reference TRBV11-2 and TRBJ2-4, reads EAGVAQSPRYKIIEKRQSVAFWCNPISGHATLYWYQQILGQGPKLLIQFQNNGVVDDSQLPKDRFSAERLKGVDSTLKIQPAKLEDSAVYLCASNRQGAKNIQYFGAGTRLSVL.

The CDR3 DNA sequence: TGTGCCAGCAGCCCGACAGATAGCAATCAGCCCCAGCATTTT. This sequence encodes CASSPTDSNQPQHF. The rearrangement joins TRBV7-9 to TRBJ1-5, with D perhaps TRBD1 (5 bases). Germline values: CDR1 SEHNR, CDR2 FQNEAQ (reference sequence). CDR3 length: 14 residues. With 5 bases removed from V and 0 bases from J, the gap between germline ends came to 8 bases. Complete variable domain (other parts from reference TRBV7-9 and TRBJ1-5): DTGVSQNPRHKITKRGQNVTFRCDPISEHNRLYWYRQTLGQGPEFLTYFQNEAQLEKSRLLSDRFSAERPKGSFSTLEIQRTEQGDSAMYLCASSPTDSNQPQHFGDGTRLSIL.

The CDR3 region is CASSLAASRYYNEQFF. The CDR3 DNA follows: TGTGCCAGCAGCTTAGCGGCTAGCCGTTATTACAATGAGCAGTTCTTC. The chain employs TRBV7-8 and TRBJ2-1, with D perhaps TRBD2 (5 bases). V lost 0 bases and J lost 4, with 13 bases in between. This CDR3 has 16 amino acids. Germline lookup yields CDR1 SGHVS and CDR2 FQNEAQ.

The rearrangement uses TRBV27 and TRBJ2-7; a possible D gene is TRBD2 (6 bases). The CDR3 is 12 residues long. The germline V gene encodes CDR1 MNHEY and CDR2 SMNVEV (reference sequence). The V end was cut by 8 bases, the J end by 4 bases, with 12 bases between. The CDR3, as DNA: TGTGCCAGCGGAGGGCCCTTTTACGAGCAGTACTTC. Its protein product is CASGGPFYEQYF.

This clone came up once. The gene calls are TRBV29-1 and TRBJ2-1, with 8 bases that match TRBD2. The junction had 14 bases not matched to a gene; V was cut back by 7 bases and J by 6 bases. Germline CDR1 reads SQVTM; CDR2 reads ANQGSEA. The CDR3 extends over 15 amino acids. Written as DNA, the CDR3 is TGCAGCGCCGCCCTAGGAGCGGGAGTGGTCAATGAGCAGTTCTTC. It yields the protein CSAALGAGVVNEQFF.

The V call is TRBV27, the J call TRBJ1-4; D gene ambiguous. Trimming cost V 8 bases and J 5 bases, with 9 bases left between them. The CDR3 covers 12 residues. Germline values: CDR1 MNHEY, CDR2 SMNVEV (reference sequence). CDR3 region: CASSNFNEKLFF. Here the CDR3 DNA reads TGTGCCAGCTCTAACTTCAATGAAAAACTGTTTTTT.

The V call is TRBV6-6, the J call TRBJ1-2; 8 bases agree with TRBD1. Germline V gene data show CDR1 as MNHNY and CDR2 as SVGAGI (reference sequence). This CDR3 is built from 14 residues. The J segment lost 5 bases and the V segment lost 7 bases, leaving 9 bases of the junction unmatched. The CDR3 is CASTLGQGAYGYTF. CDR3 nucleotide sequence: TGTGCCAGCACCCTAGGCCAGGGGGCGTATGGCTACACCTTC.

V usage is TRBV23-1 and J usage is TRBJ2-1, with 9 bases matching TRBD2. TRBV23-1 is an ORF for which the function is uncertain. V lost 2 bases and J lost 2; bases outside the gene matches: 10. The CDR3 spans 18 residues. The CDR3 here is CASSQSISGSRPYNEQFF. In nucleotides, the CDR3 is TGCGCCAGCAGTCAAAGTATTAGCGGGAGTAGGCCCTACAATGAGCAGTTCTTC.

The gene calls are TRBV4-2 and TRBJ2-2; TRBD2 matches 11 bases. Germline CDR1 is LGHNA and CDR2 is YNFKEQ. The CDR3 has 16 amino acids. The V and J ends lost 4 bases and 4 bases, in that order; junction bases with no gene match: 5. This chain's CDR3 is CASSPPGLAGTGELFF. CDR3 DNA sequence: TGTGCCAGCAGCCCCCCCGGACTAGCGGGCACCGGGGAGCTGTTTTTT.